This T cell receptor (beta chain) is from a study of cytomegalovirus exposure and HLA in healthy donors (dated by TCRdb to 2016 to 2017). Regarding the research as a whole: A later analysis indicated that the 90 to 150 validation repertoires were generated on the platform also employed for the 700 or so repertoires of the first cohort. To predict cytomegalovirus infection status, the study brought together high-throughput TCR immunosequencing, statistical association of individual TCRs with disease status, and machine learning. A separate validation cohort of over a hundred different subjects was used in addition to the approximately 670-subject first cohort. The study was designed to test whether signatures of past pathogen exposure could be identified by cataloging public T cell receptors. What the work shows at the level of the full study, not this receptor alone: A total of fewer than 200 TCR beta chains were listed by the study as associated with cytomegalovirus. The classifier was reported to diagnose cytomegalovirus status with high specificity and sensitivity in both the original cohort and the validation cohort. Of the cluster scores, around 95% were above 0 in a later analysis, which found that TCRs clustered in the first cohort also tended to co-occur in the approximately 130 validation repertoires. In vitro tests confirmed that three of the cytomegalovirus-associated TCR beta chains recognize cytomegalovirus antigens. Across donors, most TCR sequences were observed very rarely, whereas some public TCRs were present in many individuals. According to the authors, the approach could potentially be generalized to other disease states and immunological phenotypes. All 120 or so repertoires were used to score co-occurrence in the validation cohort in a later analysis, because that analysis had no HLA typing for the cohort.

About this clone: There is no known antigen for this receptor. The input lacks base qualities; no much larger clone sits a single base away.

The donors were included in the validation cohort of around 120 subjects, a group kept apart from the roughly 670-subject first cohort. The germline V gene yields KGHSH for CDR1 and LQKENI for CDR2. The CDR3 spans 17 residues, from the cysteine through the phenylalanine. The CDR3 DNA has 51 bases and is translated from base 1. Germline trimming: 4 bases from V, 3 bases from J; junction bases outside gene matches: 10. Receptor amplification or capture employed the immunoSEQ multiplex PCR assay. In the source study's methods: A statistical classification framework was developed to diagnose cytomegalovirus status using the catalog of TCR beta chain sequences. Not all clones reach the TCRdb copy of this immuneACCESS table, which keeps in-frame sequences only. Checked studies attribute under half of the gap to unresolved V genes and leave the rest unexplained. The V and J calls and clone size are taken from that table; D and trimming were inferred from the DNA. Here the sample has 330,000 or so clones; 86% occur a single time. The ten biggest clones cover over 0.8% of the sample.

The receptor was isolated from a woman younger than 35 in good health and CMV-seronegative. The chain joins TRBV18 to TRBJ2-3, and 10 bases in between align with TRBD2. Material: PBMCs. The sequence in DNA is TGTGCCAGCTCACGGGCCTTGCTAGCGGGAGTAACAGATACGCAGTATTTT. It translates as CASSRALLAGVTDTQYF.